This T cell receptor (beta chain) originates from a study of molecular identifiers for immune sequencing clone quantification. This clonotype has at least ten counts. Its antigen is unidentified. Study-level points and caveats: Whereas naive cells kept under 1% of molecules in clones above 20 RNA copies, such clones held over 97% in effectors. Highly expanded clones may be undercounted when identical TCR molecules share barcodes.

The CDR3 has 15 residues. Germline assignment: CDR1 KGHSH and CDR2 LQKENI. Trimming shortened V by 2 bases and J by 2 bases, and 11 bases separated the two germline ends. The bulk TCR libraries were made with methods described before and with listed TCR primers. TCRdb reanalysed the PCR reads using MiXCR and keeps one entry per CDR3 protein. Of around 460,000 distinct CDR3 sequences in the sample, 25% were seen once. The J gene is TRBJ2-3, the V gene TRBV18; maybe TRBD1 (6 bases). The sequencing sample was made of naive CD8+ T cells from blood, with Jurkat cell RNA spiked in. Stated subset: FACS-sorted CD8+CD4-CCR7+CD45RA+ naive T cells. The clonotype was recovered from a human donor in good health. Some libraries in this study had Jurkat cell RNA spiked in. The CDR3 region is CASSPGQRFTDTQYF. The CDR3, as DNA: TGTGCCAGCTCACCAGGACAGAGGTTCACAGATACGCAGTATTTT.